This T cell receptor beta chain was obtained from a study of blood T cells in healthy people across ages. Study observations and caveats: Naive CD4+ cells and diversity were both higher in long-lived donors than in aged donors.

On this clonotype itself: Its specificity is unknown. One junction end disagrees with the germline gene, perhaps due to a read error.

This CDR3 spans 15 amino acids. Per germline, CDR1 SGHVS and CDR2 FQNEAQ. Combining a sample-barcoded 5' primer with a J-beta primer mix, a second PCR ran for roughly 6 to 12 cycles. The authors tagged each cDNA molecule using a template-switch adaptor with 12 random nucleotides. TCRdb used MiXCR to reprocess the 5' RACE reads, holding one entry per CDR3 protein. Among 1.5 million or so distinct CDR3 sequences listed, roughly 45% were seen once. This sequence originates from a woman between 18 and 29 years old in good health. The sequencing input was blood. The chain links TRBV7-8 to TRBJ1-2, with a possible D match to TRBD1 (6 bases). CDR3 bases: TGTGTCAGCAGCCCGTGGACAGATATTAACTATGGCTACACCTTC. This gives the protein CVSSPWTDINYGYTF.